This entry describes one T cell receptor beta chain. The V segment lost 5 bases and the J segment 5 bases; nucleotides outside the gene matches: 11. CDR3 length: 15 amino acids. Germline V gene lookup returns CDR1 SGHTA and CDR2 FQGTGA. This entry is derived from a study of blood T cell repertoires in COVID-19. TCRdb keeps only in-frame clones here, not all; method: immunoSEQ multiplex PCR. The sample has over 200,000 clones; around 89% are singletons. The receptor was isolated from a man younger than 40 who had been exposed to COVID-19. The sample comprised PBMCs or T cells enriched from blood (not recorded which). This sequence joins TRBV7-3 and TRBJ1-1; the match to TRBD1 covers 7 bases. CDR3 residues: CASSQIRQGRTEAFF. The CDR3 DNA reads as TGTGCCAGCAGCCAAATAAGACAGGGCAGAACTGAAGCTTTCTTT.